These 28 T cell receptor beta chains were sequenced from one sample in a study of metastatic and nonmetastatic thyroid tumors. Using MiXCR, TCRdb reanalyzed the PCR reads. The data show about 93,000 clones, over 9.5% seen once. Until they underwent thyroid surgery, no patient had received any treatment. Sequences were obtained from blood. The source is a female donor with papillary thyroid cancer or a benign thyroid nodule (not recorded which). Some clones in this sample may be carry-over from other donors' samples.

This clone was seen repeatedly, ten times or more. In DNA, the CDR3 is TGCAGTGCTAGAGATAGGGGCCAGGGACGACTAGGCGAGCAGTACTTC. Translating it yields CSARDRGQGRLGEQYF. The chain joins TRBV20-1 to TRBJ2-7; tentatively, D is TRBD2 (6 bases). The CDR3 consists of 16 residues. With 0 bases removed from V and 6 bases from J, the gap between germline ends came to 21 bases. The V gene's germline CDR1 is DFQATT and CDR2 SNEGSKA (reference sequence).

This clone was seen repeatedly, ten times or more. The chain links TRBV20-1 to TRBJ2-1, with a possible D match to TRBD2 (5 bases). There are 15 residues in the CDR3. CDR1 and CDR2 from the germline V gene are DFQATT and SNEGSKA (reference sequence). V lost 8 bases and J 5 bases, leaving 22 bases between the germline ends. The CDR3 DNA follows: TGCAGTTCCACTCATACTAGACGCTCGGACAATGAGCAGTTCTTC. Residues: CSSTHTRRSDNEQFF.

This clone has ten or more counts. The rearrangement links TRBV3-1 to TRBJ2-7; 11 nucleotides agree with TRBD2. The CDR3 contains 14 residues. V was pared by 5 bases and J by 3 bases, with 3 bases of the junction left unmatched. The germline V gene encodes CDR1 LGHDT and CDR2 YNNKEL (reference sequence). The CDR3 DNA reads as TGTGCCAGCAGCGCTAGCGGGAGGAGCTACGAGCAGTACTTC. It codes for CASSASGRSYEQYF.

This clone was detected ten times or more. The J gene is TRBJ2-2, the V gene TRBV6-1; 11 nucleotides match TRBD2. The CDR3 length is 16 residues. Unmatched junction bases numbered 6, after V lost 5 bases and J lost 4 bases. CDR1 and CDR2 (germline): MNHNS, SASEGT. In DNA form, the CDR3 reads TGTGCCAGCAGTCGGGGTAGCGGGAGGGCCACCGGGGAGCTGTTTTTT. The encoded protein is CASSRGSGRATGELFF.

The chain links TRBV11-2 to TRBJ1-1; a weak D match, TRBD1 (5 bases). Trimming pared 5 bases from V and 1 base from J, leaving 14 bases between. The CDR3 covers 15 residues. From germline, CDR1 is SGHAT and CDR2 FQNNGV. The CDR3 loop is CASSLGTGKNTEAFF. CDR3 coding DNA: TGTGCCAGCAGCCTCGGGACGGGGAAGAACACTGAAGCTTTCTTT.

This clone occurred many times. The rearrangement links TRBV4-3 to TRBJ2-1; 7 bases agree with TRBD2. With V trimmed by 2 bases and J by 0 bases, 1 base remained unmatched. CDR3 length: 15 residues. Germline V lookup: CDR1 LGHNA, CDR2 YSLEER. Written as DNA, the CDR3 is TGCGCCAGCAGCCAAACTAGCGCCTCCTACAATGAGCAGTTCTTC. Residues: CASSQTSASYNEQFF.

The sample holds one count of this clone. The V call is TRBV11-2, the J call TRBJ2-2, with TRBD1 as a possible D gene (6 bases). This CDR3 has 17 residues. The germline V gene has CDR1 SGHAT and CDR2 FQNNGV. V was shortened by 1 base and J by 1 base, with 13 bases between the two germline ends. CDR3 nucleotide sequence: TGTGCCAGCAGCTTAGTTCCAGGGGCGGGGAACACCGGGGAGCTGTTTTTT. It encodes CASSLVPGAGNTGELFF. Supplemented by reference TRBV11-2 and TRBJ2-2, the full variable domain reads EAGVAQSPRYKIIEKRQSVAFWCNPISGHATLYWYQQILGQGPKLLIQFQNNGVVDDSQLPKDRFSAERLKGVDSTLKIQPAKLEDSAVYLCASSLVPGAGNTGELFFGEGSRLTVL.

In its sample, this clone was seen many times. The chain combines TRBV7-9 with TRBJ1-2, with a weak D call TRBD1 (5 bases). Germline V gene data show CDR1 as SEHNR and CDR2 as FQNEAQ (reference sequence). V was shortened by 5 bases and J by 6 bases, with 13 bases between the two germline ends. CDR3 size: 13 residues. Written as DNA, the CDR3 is TGTGCCAGCAGCCGCCGGGGGGGAGATGGCTACACCTTC. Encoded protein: CASSRRGGDGYTF.

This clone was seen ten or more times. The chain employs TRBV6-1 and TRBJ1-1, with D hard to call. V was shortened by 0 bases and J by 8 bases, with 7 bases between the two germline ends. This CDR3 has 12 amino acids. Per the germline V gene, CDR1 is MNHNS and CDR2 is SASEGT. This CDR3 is CASSEARVEAFF. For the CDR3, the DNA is TGTGCCAGCAGTGAAGCGAGGGTAGAAGCTTTCTTT.

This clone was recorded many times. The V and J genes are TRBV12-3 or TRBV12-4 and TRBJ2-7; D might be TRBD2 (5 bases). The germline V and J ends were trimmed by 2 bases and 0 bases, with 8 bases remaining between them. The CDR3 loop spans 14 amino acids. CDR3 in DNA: TGTGCCAGCAGTTTAAGCGGAGCCTCCTACGAGCAGTACTTC. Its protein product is CASSLSGASYEQYF.

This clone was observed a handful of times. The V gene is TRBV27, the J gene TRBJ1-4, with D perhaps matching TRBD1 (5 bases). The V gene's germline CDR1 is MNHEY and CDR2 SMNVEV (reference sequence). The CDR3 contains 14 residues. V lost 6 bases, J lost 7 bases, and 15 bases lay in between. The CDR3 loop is CASSLLQGCEKLFF. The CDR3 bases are TGTGCCAGCAGCCTCCTCCAGGGATGTGAAAAACTGTTTTTT.

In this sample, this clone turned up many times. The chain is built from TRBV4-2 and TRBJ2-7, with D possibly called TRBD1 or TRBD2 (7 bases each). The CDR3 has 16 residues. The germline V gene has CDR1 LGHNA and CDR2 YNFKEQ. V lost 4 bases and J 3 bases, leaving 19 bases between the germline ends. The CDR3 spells CASSLGGTEPVYEQYF. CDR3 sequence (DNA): TGTGCCAGCAGCCTGGGAGGGACAGAGCCTGTCTACGAGCAGTACTTC.

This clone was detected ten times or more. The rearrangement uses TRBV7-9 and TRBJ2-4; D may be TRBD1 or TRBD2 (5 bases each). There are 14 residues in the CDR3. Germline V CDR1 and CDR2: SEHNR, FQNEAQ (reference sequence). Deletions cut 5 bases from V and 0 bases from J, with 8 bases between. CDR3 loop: CASSRGEAKNIQYF. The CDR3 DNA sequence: TGTGCCAGCAGCCGAGGGGAAGCCAAAAACATTCAGTACTTC.

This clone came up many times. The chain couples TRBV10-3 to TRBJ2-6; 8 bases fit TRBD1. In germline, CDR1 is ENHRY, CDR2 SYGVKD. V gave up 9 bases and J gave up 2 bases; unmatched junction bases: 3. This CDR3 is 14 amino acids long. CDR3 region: CAIAGGPGANVLTF. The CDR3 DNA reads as TGTGCCATTGCAGGGGGCCCTGGGGCCAACGTCCTGACTTTC.

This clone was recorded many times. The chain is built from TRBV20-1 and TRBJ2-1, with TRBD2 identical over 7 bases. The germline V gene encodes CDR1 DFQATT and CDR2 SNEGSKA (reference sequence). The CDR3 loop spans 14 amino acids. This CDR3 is CTLLGAGSYNEQFF. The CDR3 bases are TGCACCCTTCTGGGAGCGGGATCCTACAATGAGCAGTTCTTC.

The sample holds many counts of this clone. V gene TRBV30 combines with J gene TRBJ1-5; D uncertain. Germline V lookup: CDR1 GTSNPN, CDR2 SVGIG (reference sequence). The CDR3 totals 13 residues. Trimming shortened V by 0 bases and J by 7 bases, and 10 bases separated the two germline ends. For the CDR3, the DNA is TGTGCCTGGAGTGTAGGTACCCCCCAGCCCCAGCATTTT. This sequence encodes CAWSVGTPQPQHF.

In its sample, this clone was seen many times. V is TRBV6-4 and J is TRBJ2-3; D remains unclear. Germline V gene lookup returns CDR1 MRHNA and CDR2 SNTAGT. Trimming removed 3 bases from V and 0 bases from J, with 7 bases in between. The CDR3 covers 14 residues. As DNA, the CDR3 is TGTGCCAGCAGTGAGGAAGGTAGCACAGATACGCAGTATTTT. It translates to CASSEEGSTDTQYF.

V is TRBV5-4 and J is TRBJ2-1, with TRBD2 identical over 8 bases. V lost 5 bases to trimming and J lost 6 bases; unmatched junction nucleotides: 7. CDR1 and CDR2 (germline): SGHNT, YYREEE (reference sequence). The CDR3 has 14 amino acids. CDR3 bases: TGTGCCAGCAGTTCCGGGACTAGAAGCAATGAGCAGTTCTTC. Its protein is CASSSGTRSNEQFF.

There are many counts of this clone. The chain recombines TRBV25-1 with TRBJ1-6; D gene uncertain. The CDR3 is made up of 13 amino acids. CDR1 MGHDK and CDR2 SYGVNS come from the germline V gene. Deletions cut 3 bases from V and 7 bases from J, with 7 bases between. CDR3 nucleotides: TGTGCCAGCAGTGATACACAGAATTCACCCCTCCACTTT. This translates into CASSDTQNSPLHF.

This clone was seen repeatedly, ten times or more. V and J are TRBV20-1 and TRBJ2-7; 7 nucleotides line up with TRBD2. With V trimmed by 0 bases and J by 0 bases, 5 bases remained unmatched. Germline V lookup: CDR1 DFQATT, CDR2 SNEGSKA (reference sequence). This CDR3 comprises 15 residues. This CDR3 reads CSARDVGGSSYEQYF. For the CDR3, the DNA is TGCAGTGCTAGAGATGTGGGCGGGAGCTCCTACGAGCAGTACTTC.

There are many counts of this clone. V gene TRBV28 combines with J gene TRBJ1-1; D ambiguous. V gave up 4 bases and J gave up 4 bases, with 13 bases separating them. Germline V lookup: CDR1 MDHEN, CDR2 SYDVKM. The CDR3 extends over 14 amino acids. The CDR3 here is CASSSVPETTEAFF. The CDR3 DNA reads TGTGCCAGCAGTTCCGTCCCAGAGACCACTGAAGCTTTCTTT.

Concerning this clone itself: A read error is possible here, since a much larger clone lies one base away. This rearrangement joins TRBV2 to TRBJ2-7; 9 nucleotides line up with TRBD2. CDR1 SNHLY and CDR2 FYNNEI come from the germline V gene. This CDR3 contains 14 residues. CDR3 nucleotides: TGTGTCAGGAGGTTGACTAGCGGCCAATACGAGCAGTACTTC. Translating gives CVRRLTSGQYEQYF.

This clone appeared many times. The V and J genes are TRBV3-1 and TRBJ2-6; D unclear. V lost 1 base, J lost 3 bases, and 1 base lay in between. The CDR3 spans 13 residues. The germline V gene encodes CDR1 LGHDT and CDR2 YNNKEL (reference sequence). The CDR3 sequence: CASSQGGANVLTF. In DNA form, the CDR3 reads TGTGCCAGCAGCCAAGGTGGGGCCAACGTCCTGACTTTC.

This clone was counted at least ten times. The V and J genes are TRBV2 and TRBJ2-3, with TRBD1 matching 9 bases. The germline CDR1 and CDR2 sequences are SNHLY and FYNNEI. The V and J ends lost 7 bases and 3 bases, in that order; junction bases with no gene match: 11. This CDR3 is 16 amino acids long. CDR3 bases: TGTGCCAGCAAAAGGGGGACAGGGCGGGGGACAGATACGCAGTATTTT. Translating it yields CASKRGTGRGTDTQYF.

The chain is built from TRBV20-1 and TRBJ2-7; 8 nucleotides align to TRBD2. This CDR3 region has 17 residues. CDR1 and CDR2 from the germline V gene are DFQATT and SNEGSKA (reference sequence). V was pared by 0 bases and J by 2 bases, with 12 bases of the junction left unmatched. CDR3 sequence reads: CSARDILLAAQTYEQYF. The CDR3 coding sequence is TGCAGTGCTAGAGATATACTACTAGCGGCCCAGACCTACGAGCAGTACTTC.

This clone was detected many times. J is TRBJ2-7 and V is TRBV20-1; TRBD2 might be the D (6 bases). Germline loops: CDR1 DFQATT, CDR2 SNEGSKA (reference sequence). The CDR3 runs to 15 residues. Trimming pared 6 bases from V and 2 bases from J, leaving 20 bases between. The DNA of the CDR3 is TGCAGTGCCGCCGATTCTAGTAGCGGAGCCTACGAGCAGTACTTC. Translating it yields CSAADSSSGAYEQYF.

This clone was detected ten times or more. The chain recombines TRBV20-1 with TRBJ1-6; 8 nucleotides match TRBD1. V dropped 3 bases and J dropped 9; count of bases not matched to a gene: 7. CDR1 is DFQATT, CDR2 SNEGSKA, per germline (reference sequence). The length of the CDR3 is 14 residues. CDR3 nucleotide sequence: TGCAGTGCTAGTCAGGGGGCTCCCGGTTCACCCCTCCACTTT. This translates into CSASQGAPGSPLHF.

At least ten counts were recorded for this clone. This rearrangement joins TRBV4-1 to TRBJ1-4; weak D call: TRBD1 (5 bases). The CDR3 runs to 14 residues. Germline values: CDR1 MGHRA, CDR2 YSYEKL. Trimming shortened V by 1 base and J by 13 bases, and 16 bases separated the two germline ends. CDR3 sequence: CASSQVRGGIVLFF. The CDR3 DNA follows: TGCGCCAGCAGCCAAGTCCGCGGGGGTATCGTACTGTTTTTT.